A selection of T cell receptor beta chains follows, all from one sample in a study of blood T cell repertoires in COVID-19. The assay was immunoSEQ multiplex PCR, and TCRdb's table has in-frame clones only and misses some. The data hold around 300,000 clones, with roughly 86% observed a single time. Sequenced sample: PBMCs or T cells enriched from blood (not recorded which). The origin of the receptors is a woman under 30 who had recovered from COVID-19. CDR3s include the opening cysteine and the closing phenylalanine or tryptophan.

cdr3_aa	v_call	j_call
CASSQDQSSRGGNEQFF	TRBV4-1	TRBJ2-1
CASSFQGGPYGYTF	TRBV7-9	TRBJ1-2
CASGRESTDTQYF	TRBV2	TRBJ2-3
CASSLAGMGTDTQYF	TRBV5-4	TRBJ2-3
CASSLAEPYEQYF	TRBV7-6	TRBJ2-7
CASSQVNFRDTYEQYF	TRBV3-1/TRBV3-2	TRBJ2-7
CASSLSRTGGTEAFF	TRBV7-9	TRBJ1-1
CASSPRLAGDASDGGNIQYF	TRBV9	TRBJ2-4
CASSRDTDTQYF	TRBV25-1	TRBJ2-3
CASSTRRDRVSSEQYF	TRBV7-8	TRBJ2-7
CAWTQDRVYGYTF	TRBV30	TRBJ1-2
CASSLSMRGNQPQHF	TRBV18	TRBJ1-5
CASSQAQENYEQYF	TRBV4-1	TRBJ2-7
CASSVEGAYSGNTIYF	TRBV9	TRBJ1-3
CAIKGTGGSDTQYF	TRBV10-3	TRBJ2-3
CASSLRGLQETQYF	TRBV7-9	TRBJ2-5
CASSLGSGQGSYEQYF	TRBV5-1	TRBJ2-7
CASSTGTGALKNTEAFF	TRBV9	TRBJ1-1
CASSIAEETQYF	TRBV12-3/TRBV12-4	TRBJ2-5
CASSPRTSDIITYEQYF	TRBV4-1	TRBJ2-7
CASSQIFQGKGTEAFF	TRBV4-1	TRBJ1-1
CASSRRPLEPFSYEQYF	TRBV19	TRBJ2-7
CASSPAGVGYGYTF	TRBV7-2	TRBJ1-2
CASSAAGTQYF	TRBV2	TRBJ2-3
CASSLVSGIGNTIYF	TRBV7-2	TRBJ1-3
CASSLSTGTGELFF	TRBV27	TRBJ2-2
CASSQDLAGGRNEQFF	TRBV4-3	TRBJ2-1
CASSAYRDGEQFF	TRBV7-2	TRBJ2-1
CASSSPLGQGLVLEGYTF	TRBV19	TRBJ1-2
CASSKDRGGTDTQYF	TRBV19	TRBJ2-3
CASSLGAGALYQPQHF	TRBV7-2	TRBJ1-5
CASSQVEGDYGYTF	TRBV4-1	TRBJ1-2
CASSTPDRGEFMRYTF	TRBV13	TRBJ1-2
CSVGGPEKLFF	TRBV29-1	TRBJ1-4
CATGTFSNQPQHF	TRBV10-2	TRBJ1-5
CAISEWGQGAPGYTF	TRBV10-3	TRBJ1-2